These 19 T cell receptor beta chains were all obtained from the same sample, sequenced in a study of radiotherapy plus CTLA-4 blockade in lung cancer. The assay was immunoSEQ multiplex PCR, and TCRdb's table has in-frame clones only and misses some. This sample has 50,000 or so clones; approximately 80% occur once, and the top ten carry 3% to 4%. The specimen comprised peripheral blood, sampled from a patient treated with radiotherapy plus ipilimumab. Receptors originate from a human donor with non-small cell lung cancer who had a partial response to radiotherapy plus ipilimumab.

This clone has just one count. The rearrangement uses TRBV7-7 and TRBJ2-1; tentatively, D is TRBD2 (5 bases). Germline V lookup: CDR1 SSHAT, CDR2 FNYEAQ (reference sequence). The ends were cut back, 1 base at V and 6 bases at J, with 13 bases in the middle. This CDR3 has 15 amino acids. As DNA, the CDR3 is TGTGCCAGCAGCTTAGGAGGGAGTGGAACCAATGAGCAGTTCTTC. This gives the protein CASSLGGSGTNEQFF.

This sequence joins TRBV7-3 and TRBJ2-2, with D unclear. The CDR3 is 13 amino acids. Between the trimmed V and J ends, which lost 3 bases and 7 bases, there was a span of 9 bases. Germline loops: CDR1 SGHTA, CDR2 FQGTGA. As DNA, the CDR3 is TGTGCCAGCAGCTTTTCGGCAGGCGGGGAGCTGTTTTTT. Its protein is CASSFSAGGELFF.

The genes are TRBV19 and TRBJ1-3; D is unclear. V lost 3 bases to trimming and J lost 0 bases, with 12 bases between them. CDR3 length: 16 residues. Germline CDR1 and CDR2: LNHDA and SQIVND (reference sequence). CDR3 sequence (DNA): TGTGCCAGTAGTATCACAGTTCTCTCCTCTGGAAACACCATATATTTT. Translating gives CASSITVLSSGNTIYF.

This chain links TRBV29-1 with TRBJ1-1; no firm D call. The germline V gene has CDR1 SQVTM and CDR2 ANQGSEA. Trimming removed 1 base at V and 5 bases at J, with 11 bases between. The CDR3 sequence is 13 residues long. The CDR3 coding sequence is TGCAGCGTTGAAGTGCGTGGTGCGACTGAAGCTTTCTTT. It specifies CSVEVRGATEAFF.

The chain recombines TRBV19 with TRBJ2-1; 8 bases fit TRBD1. V lost 5 bases to trimming and J lost 5 bases; unmatched junction nucleotides: 5. The CDR3 is made up of 14 amino acids. Germline values: CDR1 LNHDA, CDR2 SQIVND (reference sequence). CDR3 bases: TGTGCCAGTAGTCCGGGACAGGTGAACAATGAGCAGTTCTTC. It yields the protein CASSPGQVNNEQFF.

This chain joins TRBV7-5 and TRBJ2-7; TRBD2, the D gene given by the table, was not confirmed from the DNA. TRBV7-5 is flagged as a pseudogene. The CDR3 runs 18 residues. The CDR3 loop reads CARSSDIGLNLRSYEQYF. The CDR3, as DNA: TGTGCCAGAAGCTCGGATATCGGACTTAATTTGAGGTCCTACGAGCAGTACTTC.

This rearrangement joins TRBV18 to TRBJ1-1; no definite D call. CDR1 KGHSH and CDR2 LQKENI come from the germline V gene. The CDR3 is made up of 13 amino acids. Trimming pared 2 bases from V and 0 bases from J, leaving 4 bases between. The CDR3 reads CASSPEMNTEAFF. CDR3 DNA: TGTGCCAGCTCACCAGAGATGAACACTGAAGCTTTCTTT.

This chain joins TRBV7-2 and TRBJ2-5; tentatively, D is TRBD2 (6 bases). This CDR3 is built from 15 residues. CDR1 is SGHTA, CDR2 FQGNSA, per germline. V dropped 5 bases and J dropped 5 bases, with 18 bases sitting between them. The CDR3, as DNA: TGTGCCAGCAGCCCCCGGGACTCCAGCTGGGAGACCCAGTACTTC. Amino acids: CASSPRDSSWETQYF.

The chain recombines TRBV2 with TRBJ2-2, with D perhaps TRBD2 (5 bases). The CDR3 has 16 amino acids. V was pared by 2 bases and J by 4 bases, with 14 bases between. Germline values: CDR1 SNHLY, CDR2 FYNNEI. CDR3 region: CASSEIGLASTGELFF. The CDR3 nucleotides read TGTGCCAGCAGTGAAATAGGGCTAGCCTCCACCGGGGAGCTGTTTTTT.

This rearrangement joins TRBV5-6 to TRBJ2-2; tentatively, D is TRBD2 (5 bases). CDR1 is SGHDT and CDR2 is YYEEEE in the germline V gene. The ends were cut back, 4 bases at V and 1 base at J, with 14 bases in the middle. The CDR3 totals 16 residues. Here the CDR3 DNA reads TGTGCCAGCAGCCCAGAGCGGACGGTGAACACCGGGGAGCTGTTTTTT. Its translation is CASSPERTVNTGELFF.

The CDR3 reads CASSLTQNPSYEQYF. The CDR3 DNA reads TGTGCCAGCAGTTTAACACAGAATCCCTCCTACGAGCAGTACTTC. The chain joins TRBV27 to TRBJ2-7; no reliable D call. Germline V CDR1 and CDR2: MNHEY, SMNVEV (reference sequence). V lost 2 bases to trimming and J lost 0 bases, with 11 bases between them. The CDR3 sequence is 15 residues long.

The chain couples TRBV29-1 to TRBJ2-3; tentative D call: TRBD1 (6 bases). The CDR3 has 11 amino acids. Trimming shortened V by 6 bases and J by 4 bases, and 8 bases separated the two germline ends. In germline, CDR1 is SQVTM, CDR2 ANQGSEA. The CDR3 is CSVGQPDTQYF. The CDR3 DNA sequence: TGCAGCGTGGGACAACCAGATACGCAGTATTTT.

This rearrangement joins TRBV5-1 to TRBJ2-3; 16 positions match TRBD2. The germline V gene encodes CDR1 SGHRS and CDR2 YFSETQ. The ends lost 4 bases at V and 3 bases at J; junction bases unmatched: 5. The CDR3 is made up of 17 amino acids. DNA for the CDR3: TGCGCCAGCAGCCCCGGGACTAGCGGGGGGGCAACAGATACGCAGTATTTT. Translated, it gives CASSPGTSGGATDTQYF. Using reference TRBV5-1 and TRBJ2-3 for the parts outside the CDR3, the full variable domain is KAGVTQTPRYLIKTRGQQVTLSCSPISGHRSVSWYQQTPGQGLQFLFEYFSETQRNKGNFPGRFSGRQFSNSRSEMNVSTLELGDSALYLCASSPGTSGGATDTQYFGPGTRLTVL.

This clone appeared once. The chain recombines TRBV6-1 with TRBJ2-7; TRBD1 matches 8 bases. Losses at the gene ends were 8 bases for V and 7 bases for J; bases not matched to a gene: 10. CDR3 length: 13 amino acids. Germline CDR1 is MNHNS and CDR2 is SASEGT. CDR3 nucleotide sequence: TGTGCCAGCTCGGGACAGGAGAGAGCAGAGCAGTACTTC. Its protein is CASSGQERAEQYF.

In its sample, this clone was seen a few times. The CDR3 here is CASSIERGGNTGELFF. The CDR3 region has the DNA TGTGCCAGTAGTATCGAGAGGGGGGGCAACACCGGGGAGCTGTTTTTT. V is TRBV19 and J is TRBJ2-2; a possible D gene is TRBD2 (7 bases). Looked up from germline, CDR1 is LNHDA and CDR2 is SQIVND (reference sequence). The V end was cut by 3 bases, the J end by 2 bases, with 13 bases between. The CDR3 sequence is 16 residues long. The complete variable domain, with remaining parts taken from reference TRBV19 and TRBJ2-2, reads DGGITQSPKYLFRKEGQNVTLSCEQNLNHDAMYWYRQDPGQGLRLIYYSQIVNDFQKGDIAEGYSVSREKKESFPLTVTSAQKNPTAFYLCASSIERGGNTGELFFGEGSRLTVL.

The table lists this clone with a few counts. The chain employs TRBV25-1 and TRBJ1-2; TRBD1 aligns across 7 bases. The CDR3 sequence is 14 residues long. With 5 bases clipped from V and 0 bases from J, the junction kept 3 bases outside the gene matches. Per the germline V gene, CDR1 is MGHDK and CDR2 is SYGVNS. The CDR3 sequence: CASSWDSPNYGYTF. DNA of the CDR3: TGTGCCAGCAGTTGGGACAGCCCTAACTATGGCTACACCTTC.

The V call is TRBV5-4, the J call TRBJ2-3; 7 bases are shared with TRBD2. V shed 4 bases and J 3 bases; nucleotides not matched to a gene: 5. CDR1 is SGHNT, CDR2 YYREEE, per germline (reference sequence). The CDR3 spans 14 residues. The CDR3 nucleotides are TGTGCCAGCAGCCCCGGACTAGATACAGATACGCAGTATTTT. This gives the protein CASSPGLDTDTQYF.

V usage is TRBV27 and J usage is TRBJ2-7; 10 bases are a match to TRBD1. The CDR3 consists of 15 residues. Germline loops: CDR1 MNHEY, CDR2 SMNVEV (reference sequence). V lost 5 bases and J lost 2; bases outside the gene matches: 6. CDR3 protein: CASSLGQGIPYEQYF. Written as DNA, the CDR3 is TGTGCCAGCAGTCTGGGACAGGGGATCCCCTACGAGCAGTACTTC.

The chain employs TRBV6-1 and TRBJ2-2; the match to TRBD1 covers 8 bases. The CDR3 sequence is 14 residues long. The V gene's germline CDR1 is MNHNS and CDR2 SASEGT. The junction had 6 bases not matched to a gene; V was cut back by 6 bases and J by 6 bases. The CDR3 DNA is TGTGCCAGCAGATCGGACAGGGTGGCCGGGGAGCTGTTTTTT. Protein sequence: CASRSDRVAGELFF.